The 27 T cell receptor beta chains below all came from one sample that was sequenced in a study of cytomegalovirus exposure and HLA in healthy donors. The PCR ran on 60 Vbeta and 13 Jbeta primers. Only in-frame clones appear in the TCRdb table, and some are missing; sequencing was by immunoSEQ multiplex PCR. Of around 170,000 clones listed, roughly 70% are singletons. The sequenced sample was PBMCs. The receptors stem from a girl aged 10 to 17 in good health and CMV-seronegative.

The chain uses TRBV28 and TRBJ2-1; TRBD1 is a possible D gene (5 bases). The CDR3 is 15 amino acids. From germline, CDR1 is MDHEN and CDR2 SYDVKM. The V gene lost 5 bases and the J gene lost 0 bases, with 11 bases spanning the gap. The CDR3 DNA reads TGTGCCAGCAGTGAACAGGATAGCTCCTACAATGAGCAGTTCTTC. Its protein product is CASSEQDSSYNEQFF.

The genes are TRBV6-1 and TRBJ1-2, with no clear D. This CDR3 has 14 residues. Trimming pared 2 bases from V and 3 bases from J, leaving 10 bases between. Germline assignment: CDR1 MNHNS and CDR2 SASEGT. CDR3 loop: CASSELTKYYGYTF. For the CDR3, the DNA is TGTGCCAGCAGTGAACTCACAAAGTACTATGGCTACACCTTC.

In its sample, this clone was seen a few times. The chain's CDR3 is CASSPKAFF. In nucleotides, the CDR3 is TGCGCCAGCAGCCCAAAAGCTTTCTTT. V is TRBV5-1 and J is TRBJ1-1; D is undetermined. The V gene lost 4 bases and the J gene lost 9 bases, with 4 bases spanning the gap. The CDR3 has 9 amino acids. Germline V gene lookup returns CDR1 SGHRS and CDR2 YFSETQ.

The chain joins TRBV10-1 to TRBJ2-2; perhaps TRBD1 as D (6 bases). V was pared by 0 bases and J by 0 bases, with 23 bases between. The germline CDR1 and CDR2 sequences are WNHNN and SYGVQD (reference sequence). The CDR3 contains 21 residues. CDR3 sequence reads: CASSESWGLDRTNANTGELFF. The CDR3, as DNA: TGCGCCAGCAGTGAGTCTTGGGGTTTGGACAGAACCAATGCGAACACCGGGGAGCTGTTTTTT.

This clone was found a few times. The chain employs TRBV5-6 and TRBJ2-7; TRBD1 agrees at 9 bases. Germline lookup yields CDR1 SGHDT and CDR2 YYEEEE. This CDR3 region has 14 residues. V shed 2 bases, J shed 4 bases, and the junction held 4 bases outside the gene matches. The CDR3 here is CASSFGQGRYEQYF. The CDR3 DNA is TGTGCCAGCAGCTTTGGACAGGGGCGGTACGAGCAGTACTTC.

The chain employs TRBV19 and TRBJ2-7; 10 positions match TRBD1. J lost 6 bases, V lost 4 bases, and 6 bases had no gene match. This CDR3 region has 14 residues. Per the germline V gene, CDR1 is LNHDA and CDR2 is SQIVND (reference sequence). The DNA for the CDR3 is TGTGCCAGTAGTACCCGGGACAGGGGAGGCGAGCAGTACTTC. Translation gives CASSTRDRGGEQYF.

The rearrangement joins TRBV10-3 to TRBJ2-1; a weak D match, TRBD2 (6 bases). From germline, CDR1 is ENHRY and CDR2 SYGVKD. V gave up 2 bases and J gave up 9 bases, with 14 bases separating them. The CDR3 loop spans 14 amino acids. Here the CDR3 reads CAISEPPSGVEQFF. The CDR3 bases are TGTGCCATCAGTGAGCCCCCCTCGGGGGTTGAGCAGTTCTTC.

This clone was counted between two and nine times. The chain couples TRBV7-9 to TRBJ2-7, with D unresolved. The CDR3 covers 13 residues. CDR1 is SEHNR, CDR2 FQNEAQ, per germline (reference sequence). V lost 8 bases, J lost 3 bases, and 14 bases lay in between. CDR3 sequence (DNA): TGTGCCAGCGCCCCGAAAAGCCGCTACGAGCAGTACTTC. This translates into CASAPKSRYEQYF. The whole variable domain, filled in from reference TRBV7-9 and TRBJ2-7, reads DTGVSQNPRHKITKRGQNVTFRCDPISEHNRLYWYRQTLGQGPEFLTYFQNEAQLEKSRLLSDRFSAERPKGSFSTLEIQRTEQGDSAMYLCASAPKSRYEQYFGPGTRLTVT.

The chain employs TRBV5-1 and TRBJ1-4, with unresolved D. CDR3 length: 13 amino acids. The V end was cut by 9 bases, the J end by 5 bases, with 14 bases between. Germline V gene lookup returns CDR1 SGHRS and CDR2 YFSETQ. The CDR3 is CATSEGGNEKLFF. CDR3 bases: TGCGCCACTTCAGAGGGCGGAAATGAAAAACTGTTTTTT.

This chain connects TRBV10-2 to TRBJ1-1; 7 bases match TRBD1. Trimming cost V 4 bases and J 6 bases; bases outside gene matches: 5. CDR3 size: 13 residues. From germline, CDR1 is WSHSY and CDR2 SAAADI. CDR3 protein: CASSATGVAEAFF. In DNA, the CDR3 is TGCGCCAGCAGTGCCACAGGGGTGGCTGAAGCTTTCTTT.

This chain uses TRBV19 with TRBJ2-3; possibly TRBD2 for D (5 bases). The V and J ends lost 1 base and 0 bases respectively, with 8 bases between them. This CDR3 has 15 amino acids. Germline CDR1 is LNHDA and CDR2 is SQIVND (reference sequence). The chain's CDR3 is CASSIGEPSTDTQYF. CDR3 DNA sequence: TGTGCCAGTAGTATAGGGGAGCCTAGCACAGATACGCAGTATTTT.

This clone was seen a few times. The rearrangement uses TRBV7-9 and TRBJ2-3, with unresolved D. This CDR3 has 14 residues. CDR1 SEHNR and CDR2 FQNEAQ come from the germline V gene (reference sequence). V gave up 1 base and J gave up 2 bases, with 7 bases separating them. CDR3: CASSLEQVTDTQYF. As DNA, the CDR3 is TGTGCCAGCAGCTTAGAACAAGTCACAGATACGCAGTATTTT.

This clone was seen a few times. The rearrangement uses TRBV9 and TRBJ1-2; TRBD1 aligns across 9 bases. The CDR3 covers 17 residues. From germline, CDR1 is SGDLS and CDR2 YYNGEE. V was pared by 3 bases and J by 1 base, with 10 bases of the junction left unmatched. The CDR3 DNA reads as TGTGCCAGCAGCGACCGGAGAATGGACAGGGGTAACTATGGCTACACCTTC. This sequence encodes CASSDRRMDRGNYGYTF.

The chain joins TRBV19 to TRBJ2-5; D is uncertain. The CDR3 covers 11 residues. Germline V CDR1 and CDR2: LNHDA, SQIVND (reference sequence). V lost 8 bases and J lost 5, with 9 bases in between. CDR3 DNA: TGTGCCAGTCTCGACGGGGAGACCCAGTACTTC. Its protein product is CASLDGETQYF.

V is TRBV7-9 and J is TRBJ2-3, with TRBD2 matching over 10 bases. Germline V gives CDR1 SEHNR, CDR2 FQNEAQ (reference sequence). The CDR3 loop spans 17 amino acids. Trimming at V came to 3 bases and at J to 0 bases, leaving 6 bases not matched to a gene. CDR3 DNA: TGTGCCAGCAGCTTTTATAGCGGGGGGTTTAGCACAGATACGCAGTATTTT. Amino acid sequence: CASSFYSGGFSTDTQYF.

CDR3 in amino acids: CASSSPTVNEQFF. The CDR3 nucleotides are TGCGCCAGCAGCTCGCCTACAGTGAATGAGCAGTTCTTC. J is TRBJ2-1 and V is TRBV5-1; no firm D call. Germline CDR1 reads SGHRS; CDR2 reads YFSETQ. Trimming took 3 bases from V and 7 from J, leaving 11 bases between them. The CDR3 length is 13 residues.

The chain carries TRBV7-9 and TRBJ1-1; D ambiguous. Germline values: CDR1 SEHNR, CDR2 FQNEAQ (reference sequence). The CDR3 sequence is 16 residues long. The germline V and J ends were trimmed by 5 bases and 1 base, with 17 bases remaining between them. The CDR3 nucleotides are TGTGCCAGCAGCCCTAGGTTACTAGTGGCGAACACTGAAGCTTTCTTT. This codes for CASSPRLLVANTEAFF.

The chain couples TRBV6-5 to TRBJ2-7, with 11 bases lining up with TRBD2. Germline V gene lookup returns CDR1 MNHEY and CDR2 SVGAGI. The CDR3 sequence is 14 residues long. The V gene end was trimmed by 4 bases and the J gene end by 9 bases; junction bases not matched to a gene: 8. CDR3 region: CASSSPGTSGPQYF. The CDR3, as DNA: TGTGCCAGCAGTTCTCCCGGGACTAGCGGACCGCAGTACTTC.

This clone is a singleton in its sample. This chain connects TRBV21-1 to TRBJ2-2; the table gives TRBD2 as D, unverified against the DNA. TRBV21-1 is a pseudogene. The length of the CDR3 is 15 residues. The CDR3 DNA sequence: TGTGCCAGCAGCAATAAAGCGGGGGGGCCCGGGGAGCTGTTTTTT. It encodes CASSNKAGGPGELFF.

The chain links TRBV2 to TRBJ1-3, with a possible D match to TRBD1 (6 bases). CDR1 and CDR2 from the germline V gene are SNHLY and FYNNEI. This CDR3 spans 15 amino acids. The V gene lost 8 bases and the J gene lost 0 bases, with 14 bases spanning the gap. The CDR3 coding sequence is TGTGCCAGCCGACAGGAAATTAGCTCTGGAAACACCATATATTTT. Encoded protein: CASRQEISSGNTIYF.

The rearrangement uses TRBV9 and TRBJ2-3, with TRBD2 as a possible D gene (7 bases). The CDR3 contains 15 residues. Germline loops: CDR1 SGDLS, CDR2 YYNGEE. The V and J ends lost 6 bases and 2 bases respectively, with 16 bases between them. The CDR3 DNA reads TGTGCCAGCACCTCGGGGGGCCGACCCACAGATACGCAGTATTTT. It encodes CASTSGGRPTDTQYF.

The chain recombines TRBV7-9 with TRBJ2-1; 7 positions agree with TRBD1. Per the germline V gene, CDR1 is SEHNR and CDR2 is FQNEAQ (reference sequence). This CDR3 region has 13 residues. V lost 5 bases to trimming and J lost 7 bases; unmatched junction nucleotides: 5. CDR3: CASSHRTGNEQFF. The CDR3 nucleotides are TGTGCCAGCAGCCATAGGACAGGAAATGAGCAGTTCTTC.

The chain has TRBV5-1 and TRBJ2-3, with D tentatively TRBD1 (5 bases). CDR1 and CDR2 (germline): SGHRS, YFSETQ. The germline V and J ends were trimmed by 2 bases and 2 bases, with 9 bases remaining between them. The CDR3 loop spans 14 amino acids. As DNA, the CDR3 is TGCGCCAGCAGCTTCCAGGACAACACAGATACGCAGTATTTT. This encodes CASSFQDNTDTQYF.

This clone came up a few times. J is TRBJ2-7 and V is TRBV5-6; weak D call: TRBD1 (6 bases). The ends were cut back, 0 bases at V and 2 bases at J, with 9 bases in the middle. The CDR3 is made up of 14 amino acids. Germline assignment: CDR1 SGHDT and CDR2 YYEEEE. The CDR3 bases are TGTGCCAGCAGCTTGGAGGGGGACCCCTACGAGCAGTACTTC. This sequence encodes CASSLEGDPYEQYF.

This clone has more than one count but fewer than ten. The junction departs from the called germline gene at one end, perhaps through a read error. The CDR3 DNA is TGTGCCAGCAGCTTAGTTAGGCAGGGCGAGCAGCACTTC. Translation: CASSLVRQGEQHF. The chain links TRBV11-2 to TRBJ2-7; possible D gene TRBD1, 5 bases. The CDR3 covers 13 residues. The germline CDR1 and CDR2 sequences are SGHAT and FQNNGV.

V and J are TRBV27 and TRBJ1-1; D is undetermined. This CDR3 region has 15 residues. The germline gives CDR1 MNHEY, CDR2 SMNVEV (reference sequence). V shed 0 bases and J shed 0 bases, with 8 bases lying between them. The CDR3, as DNA: TGTGCCAGCAGTTTATCGAGGGTGATGAACACTGAAGCTTTCTTT. Protein: CASSLSRVMNTEAFF.

The chain has TRBV19 and TRBJ1-1; TRBD1 matches at 7 bases. The germline gives CDR1 LNHDA, CDR2 SQIVND (reference sequence). V lost 10 bases and J lost 2; bases outside the gene matches: 13. The CDR3 spans 15 residues. The CDR3 bases are TGTGCCACCTCCAGCGGAGGGGGCTTCAACACTGAAGCTTTCTTT. Protein product: CATSSGGGFNTEAFF.